The next 7 T cell receptor beta chains were all read from a single sample in a study of shared clonotypes between healthy human individuals. Libraries were prepared by immunoSEQ multiplex PCR; TCRdb keeps only in-frame clonotypes and omits some of them. Of about 320,000 clones in the sample, roughly 84% were seen once. Sequencing used memory CD8+ T cells sorted from blood. As for subset: CD45RO+ cells pooled with CCR7-negative TemRA cells. Receptors were obtained from a man aged 18 to 29 in good health.

The V and J genes are TRBV27 and TRBJ2-7; D is perhaps TRBD1 (5 bases). Trimming removed 5 bases at V and 7 bases at J, with 15 bases between. This CDR3 is built from 13 residues. CDR1 MNHEY and CDR2 SMNVEV come from the germline V gene (reference sequence). The CDR3 DNA reads TGTGCCAGCAGTGGTGTTGGGGCCCGGGAGCAGTACTTC. Translation gives CASSGVGAREQYF.

The chain links TRBV14 to TRBJ2-7, with a tentative D call TRBD2 (6 bases). The CDR3 is 17 amino acids. Germline lookup yields CDR1 SGHDN and CDR2 FVKESK. Deletions cut 0 bases from V and 0 bases from J, with 15 bases between. CDR3: CASSQEKGGESSYEQYF. Written as DNA, the CDR3 is TGTGCCAGCAGCCAAGAGAAAGGCGGGGAGAGCTCCTACGAGCAGTACTTC.

V usage is TRBV9 and J usage is TRBJ1-1; D remains unclear. This CDR3 contains 12 residues. Trimming shortened V by 0 bases and J by 3 bases, and 3 bases separated the two germline ends. The germline V gene has CDR1 SGDLS and CDR2 YYNGEE. The CDR3 region is CASSVGDTEAFF. DNA for the CDR3: TGTGCCAGCAGCGTAGGCGACACTGAAGCTTTCTTT. The whole variable domain, remainder taken from reference TRBV9 and TRBJ1-1, is DSGVTQTPKHLITATGQRVTLRCSPRSGDLSVYWYQQSLDQGLQFLIQYYNGEERAKGNILERFSAQQFPDLHSELNLSSLELGDSALYFCASSVGDTEAFFGQGTRLTVV.

The chain couples TRBV25-1 to TRBJ1-6; a possible D gene is TRBD1 (5 bases). The CDR3 sequence is 12 residues long. Per germline, CDR1 MGHDK and CDR2 SYGVNS. Trimming removed 7 bases from V and 9 bases from J, with 10 bases in between. In nucleotides, the CDR3 is TGTGCCAGCAAAGGGACGAGTTCACCCCTCCACTTT. Translation: CASKGTSSPLHF. Combining the CDR3 with reference TRBV25-1 and TRBJ1-6 gives the whole variable domain EADIYQTPRYLVIGTGKKITLECSQTMGHDKMYWYQQDPGMELHLIHYSYGVNSTEKGDLSSESTVSRIRTEHFPLTLESARPSHTSQYLCASKGTSSPLHFGNGTRLTVT.

The chain couples TRBV30 to TRBJ2-2; D possibly corresponds to TRBD1 (5 bases). Germline V lookup: CDR1 GTSNPN, CDR2 SVGIG (reference sequence). Trimming removed 4 bases at V and 2 bases at J, with 8 bases between. The CDR3 runs 13 residues. DNA for the CDR3: TGTGCCTGGAACCAGGGAAACACCGGGGAGCTGTTTTTT. Protein sequence: CAWNQGNTGELFF.

In its sample, this clone was seen once. The V and J genes are TRBV4-3 and TRBJ2-3; no reliable D call. Per the germline V gene, CDR1 is LGHNA and CDR2 is YSLEER. The CDR3 is 12 residues long. V lost 0 bases and J lost 6, with 4 bases in between. CDR3 residues: CASSQERDTQYF. Here the CDR3 DNA reads TGCGCCAGCAGCCAAGAGCGTGATACGCAGTATTTT.

This clone occurred many times. The chain joins TRBV7-6 to TRBJ2-7; tentatively, D is TRBD1 (6 bases). V was shortened by 3 bases and J by 3 bases, with 12 bases between the two germline ends. Germline CDR1 SGHVS, CDR2 FNYEAQ. This CDR3 contains 14 residues. CDR3: CASSLGHLYYEQYF. DNA of the CDR3: TGTGCCAGCAGCTTGGGACACCTTTACTACGAGCAGTACTTC.